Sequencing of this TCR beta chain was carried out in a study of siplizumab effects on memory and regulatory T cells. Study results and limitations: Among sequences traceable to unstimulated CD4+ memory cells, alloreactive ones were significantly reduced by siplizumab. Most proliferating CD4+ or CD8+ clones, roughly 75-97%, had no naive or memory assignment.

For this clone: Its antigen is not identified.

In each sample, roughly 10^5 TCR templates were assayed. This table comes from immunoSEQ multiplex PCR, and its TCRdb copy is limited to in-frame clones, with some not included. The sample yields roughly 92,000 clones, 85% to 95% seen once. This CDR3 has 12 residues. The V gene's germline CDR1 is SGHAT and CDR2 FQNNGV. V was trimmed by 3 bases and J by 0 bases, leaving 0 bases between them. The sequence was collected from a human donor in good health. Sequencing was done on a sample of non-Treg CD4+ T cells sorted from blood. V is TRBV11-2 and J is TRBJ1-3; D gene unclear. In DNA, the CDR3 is TGTGCCAGCAGCTTCTCTGGAAACACCATATATTTT. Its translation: CASSFSGNTIYF.